The present T cell receptor beta chain was sequenced within a study of T cell repertoires in cytomegalovirus infection. Study at large: Indications of both CMV infection and matching HLA type were provided by public TCR beta signatures.

This clonotype has at least ten counts. What it recognizes is unknown. Overall study results and limits: Across the ex vivo response, the dominant clonotypes were HLA-C-restricted CMV-specific TCR beta clonotypes. Public TCR beta family frequency separated CMV-and-HLA carriers, including in an independent cohort.

V lost 0 bases and J lost 5; bases outside the gene matches: 10. The CDR3 runs to 16 residues. In germline, CDR1 is SEHNR, CDR2 FQNEAQ (reference sequence). TCRdb analysed the reads with MiXCR anew, one entry per CDR3 protein. The sample yields approximately 500,000 distinct CDR3 sequences, 16% seen once. The gene calls are TRBV7-9 and TRBJ2-7; 7 bases match TRBD1. Sequenced: CD8+ T cells from PBMCs. The sequence came from a human donor in good health (CMV status not recorded). Some clones in this sample may be carry-over from other donors' samples. This CDR3 is CASSLALDRAGNEQYF. The DNA for the CDR3 is TGTGCCAGCAGCTTAGCCCTAGACAGGGCTGGAAACGAGCAGTACTTC.